Described below is a single T cell receptor beta chain sequence and its context. This entry belongs to a study of blood T cell repertoires in COVID-19. The authors' processing: The authors estimated nucleated cell counts from reference gene primer amplification. The data were produced by immunoSEQ multiplex PCR, yet TCRdb's version contains in-frame clones alone and is incomplete. The V and J calls and clone size come from that table; D and trimming were worked out from the DNA. The sample gives 120,000 or so clones, roughly 85% of which show up once; around 4.4% is in the top ten. CDR3 length equals 15 residues. The germline V gene encodes CDR1 SGDLS and CDR2 YYNGEE. The germline V and J ends were trimmed by 0 bases and 4 bases, with 13 bases remaining between them.

The TCR originated in a human donor in a cohort sampled during active COVID-19. This chain connects TRBV9 to TRBJ1-2; D gene unclear. Sample: peripheral blood. The CDR3 protein is CASSVEVAGFYGYTF. Written as DNA, the CDR3 is TGTGCCAGCAGCGTAGAAGTTGCGGGGTTCTATGGCTACACCTTC.